This entry describes one TCR beta chain. This clone showed up just a few times. What antigen it recognizes has not been identified. No base-level quality is on record; no much larger clone is a single base apart. This sample was taken from a study of blood T cell repertoires in COVID-19 (dated by TCRdb to the early 2020s). Background for the entire study: The collaborator samples originated in the United States, Italy and Spain and spanned the acute and convalescent phases of COVID-19. The material from the prospective study consisted of cDNA or gDNA derived from T cells, B-cell-depleted T cells, or PBMCs. Subjects who had been exposed to COVID-19, were actively infected with it, or had recovered from it provided the deeply sampled blood TCRbeta repertoires that made up the dataset. The repertoires were released in a freely available public database meant as a resource for research on the immune response to SARS-CoV-2. Samples came from the ongoing ImmuneRACE study (first 160 participants) plus 1,254 subjects from 6 global collaborators. Nearly every sample came with metadata listing a de-identified subject ID, COVID-19 status, age in years and sex. Where available, HLA class I and class II types were obtained from metadata supplied by the sample provider rather than from assay-based typing.

Participants in the prospective study were aged roughly 18 to 100 years, lived in 20 to 25 United States geographic areas, and enrolled through a virtual design. To assign participants to cohorts, the prospective study relied on clinical history that participants themselves reported in a screening survey and a study questionnaire. Mobile phlebotomists in the prospective study collected whole blood, serum and a nasopharyngeal or oropharyngeal swab from every participant. Additional blood draws and questionnaires over an approximately 2-month period could optionally be provided by prospective study participants. Blood samples from the prospective study were shipped frozen or at room temperature prior to DNA extraction. Here V drops 3 bases and J drops 3 bases, and the junction holds 5 bases not matched to any gene. The CDR3 contains 15 residues, cysteine and phenylalanine counted. Of all the DNA, just the CDR3 is kept, 45 bases in frame from base 1. The germline V gene gives CDR1 as MDHEN and CDR2 as SYDVKM.

What the work shows at the level of the full study, not this receptor alone: The amount of clinical and demographic metadata varied by source and participant and was provided uncurated.

TCRbeta CDR3 regions were amplified from genomic DNA by means of the immunoSEQ Assay, a bias-controlled multiplex PCR. Per the authors' processing: The number of nucleated cells in each sample was estimated from the amplification of reference gene primers within the assay. To quantify the absolute abundance of each unique TCRbeta CDR3 rearrangement, sequence reads were collapsed and filtered. Productive Simpson clonality was computed per sample as the square root of Simpson's diversity index over productive rearrangements. TCRdb retrieved this table from immuneACCESS and kept in-frame rearrangements only. Not all clones are present; in checked studies, unresolved V genes account for under half, and no reason is known for the remainder. That table supplies the V and J calls and clone size; D and trimming were determined from the DNA. Recorded for this sample are about 250,000 clones; approximately 90% of them occurred a single time. The biggest ten clones account for around 6% of the sample.

This receptor was obtained from a woman aged 25 to 39 with acute COVID-19. The chain joins TRBV28 to TRBJ1-5, with 7 middle bases fitting TRBD1. The sample was PBMCs or T cells enriched from blood (not recorded which). This receptor has the CDR3 CASSLPGQTNQPQHF. The DNA sequence is given as TGTGCCAGCAGTTTGCCGGGACAGACCAATCAGCCCCAGCATTTT. When the CDR3 is completed using the reference TRBV28 and TRBJ1-5 genes on either side, the full variable domain is DVKVTQSSRYLVKRTGEKVFLECVQDMDHENMFWYRQDPGLGLRLIYFSYDVKMKEKGDIPEGYSVSREKKERFSLILESASTNQTSMYLCASSLPGQTNQPQHFGDGTRLSIL.